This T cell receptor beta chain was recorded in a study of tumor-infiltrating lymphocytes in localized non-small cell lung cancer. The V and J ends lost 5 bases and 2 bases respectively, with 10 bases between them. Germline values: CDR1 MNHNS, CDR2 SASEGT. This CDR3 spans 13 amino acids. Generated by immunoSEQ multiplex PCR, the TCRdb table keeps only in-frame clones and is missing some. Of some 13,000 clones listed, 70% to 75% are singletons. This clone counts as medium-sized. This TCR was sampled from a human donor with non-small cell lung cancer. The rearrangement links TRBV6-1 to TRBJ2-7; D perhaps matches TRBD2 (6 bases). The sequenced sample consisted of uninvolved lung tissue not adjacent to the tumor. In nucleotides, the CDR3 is TGTGCCAGCAGTATAGCGGTGACCTACGAGCAGTACTTC. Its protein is CASSIAVTYEQYF.